A single TCR beta chain is shown here with its context. This clonotype appeared many times. Its antigen has not been determined. Qualities for individual bases were not recorded, and no much larger clone is one base off. TCRdb shows the sequencer as Illumina NovaSeq 6000. TCR cDNA was synthesized by 5'RACE template switching, which introduced a universal primer site and unique molecular identifiers. Priming of cDNA synthesis was performed from both the TCR alpha and TCR beta constant segments. Libraries were amplified in two PCR steps, with sample barcodes and sequencing adapters added in the second step. Sequencing of the libraries was done on either Illumina HiSeq 2500 (2x100 bp) or NovaSeq (2x150 bp). On the study's bioinformatics: MIGEC was used to demultiplex reads and collapse the reads into UMI consensus sequences, and MiXCR was used for V(D)J alignment. Clonotypes responding to the vaccine were identified with edgeR on replicate PBMC samples, with the criteria of FDR below 0.01 and a log2 fold change above 5 up to day 15. Each bulk clonotype was labeled CD4 or CD8 based on which sequenced repertoire, CD4 or CD8, contained the clonotype at higher abundance. TCRdb trimmed the raw reads at Q25, called clones with MiXCR and kept productive beta chains. Each record represents a unique CDR3 protein, reported with the most common genes and DNA among its rows. For this entry, the V and J calls and clone size follow TCRdb and not the study's own pipeline. For this sample the table gives some 170,000 distinct CDR3 sequences, of which approximately 9.9% were detected only once. Roughly a third of the sample lies in the top ten.

These data are taken from a study of T cells after yellow fever vaccination (dated by TCRdb to between 2018 and 2020). Looking at the study overall: The SMART-Seq v4 Ultra Low Input RNA kit was used to prepare libraries from fractions with low cell numbers. Blood was collected at multiple timepoints before and after primary and secondary immunization, and bulk PBMC replicates and cell subsets were isolated. To track T-cell clones before and after primary and booster YFV17D yellow fever vaccination, bulk TCR alpha and beta repertoires were sequenced longitudinally. Two healthy male donors made up the cohort, one aged 18 to 29 years and the other aged 30 to 40 years.

The treatment or condition label, as the study defines it: live attenuated yellow fever vaccine strain. PBMCs were isolated from peripheral blood using a standard Ficoll-Paque protocol. Dynabeads CD4 and CD8 positive selection kits were used to isolate CD4 and CD8 T-cell fractions. TriZol was used to extract RNA from bulk PBMCs, from CD4 and CD8 fractions, and from dextramer-positive and dextramer-negative fractions. Findings and caveats that apply to the study as a whole: The secondary T-cell response was found to be weaker but faster than the primary response, with a peak reached on day 5 rather than on day 15. The study included only a couple of donors, which limits how far the findings can be generalized. Most clones expanded after primary vaccination were re-detected after the booster (approximately 96% of CD4 and approximately 88% of CD8), suggesting broad memory maintenance. A small share of clonotypes was detected in both CD4 and CD8 compartments, with the overlap likely arising from convergent recombination. Computational filtering was needed because FACS-sorted repertoires could contain abundant contaminating clonotypes from the bulk population.

The TCR was taken from a man younger than 35 who received the YFV17D yellow fever vaccine. The material was CD8+ T cells sorted from PBMCs, obtained 45 days after the yellow fever booster vaccination.

The bases read TGTGCCAGCAGTCCTACTAGTTCTGTAAAAGAGACCCAGTACTTC. It encodes CASSPTSSVKETQYF. This chain joins TRBV12-3 or TRBV12-4 to TRBJ2-5; TRBD2 is possibly the D segment (5 matching bases). V is reduced by 5 bases and J by 3 bases, leaving a spacing of 16 bases between them. The CDR3 runs 15 amino acids, cysteine and phenylalanine included. Only CDR3 DNA remains: 45 bases, in frame from the first base.